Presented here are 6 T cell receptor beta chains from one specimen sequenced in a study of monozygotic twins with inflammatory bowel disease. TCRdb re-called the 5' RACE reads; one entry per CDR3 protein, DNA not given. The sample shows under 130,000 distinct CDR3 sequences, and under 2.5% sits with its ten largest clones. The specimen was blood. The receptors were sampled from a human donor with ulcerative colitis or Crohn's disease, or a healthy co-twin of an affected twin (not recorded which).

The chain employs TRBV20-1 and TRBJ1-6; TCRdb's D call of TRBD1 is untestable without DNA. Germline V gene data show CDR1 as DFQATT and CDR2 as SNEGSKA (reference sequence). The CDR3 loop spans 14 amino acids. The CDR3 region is CSARGDRENSPLHF.

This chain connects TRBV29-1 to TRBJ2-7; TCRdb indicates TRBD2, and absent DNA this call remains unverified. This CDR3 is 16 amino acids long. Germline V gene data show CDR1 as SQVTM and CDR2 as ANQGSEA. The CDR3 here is CSVESGLAGGLYEQYF.

CDR3 residues: CASTRQARYEQYF. The chain combines TRBV5-6 with TRBJ2-7; TCRdb names TRBD1, which stays unverified in the absence of DNA. Germline CDR1 is SGHDT and CDR2 is YYEEEE. The CDR3 consists of 13 residues.

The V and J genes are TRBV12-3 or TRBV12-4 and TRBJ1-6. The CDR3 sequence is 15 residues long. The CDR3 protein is CASSPGPPLGRTLHF.

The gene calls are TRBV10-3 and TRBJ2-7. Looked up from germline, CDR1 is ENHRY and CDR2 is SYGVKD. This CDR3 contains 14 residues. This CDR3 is CATLTTTGSYEQYF.

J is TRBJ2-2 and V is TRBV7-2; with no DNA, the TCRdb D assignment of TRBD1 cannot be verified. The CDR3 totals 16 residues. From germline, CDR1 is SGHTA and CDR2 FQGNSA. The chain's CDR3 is CASSLGLRGFGGELFF.